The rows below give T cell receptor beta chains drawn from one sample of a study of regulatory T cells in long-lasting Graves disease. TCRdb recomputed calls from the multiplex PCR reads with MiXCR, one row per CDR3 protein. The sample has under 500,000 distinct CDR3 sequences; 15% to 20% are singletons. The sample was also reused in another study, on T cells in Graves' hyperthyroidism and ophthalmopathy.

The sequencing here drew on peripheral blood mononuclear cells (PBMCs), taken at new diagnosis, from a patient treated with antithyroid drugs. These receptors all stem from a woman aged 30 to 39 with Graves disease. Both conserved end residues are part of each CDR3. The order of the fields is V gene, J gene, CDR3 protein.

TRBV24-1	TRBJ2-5	CATSDFLGGPETQYF
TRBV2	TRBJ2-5	CASSLEGQAQETQYF
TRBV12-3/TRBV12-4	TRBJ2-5	CASSLLFRGNRPETQYF
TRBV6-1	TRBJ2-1	CAGSERLAGVYNEQFF
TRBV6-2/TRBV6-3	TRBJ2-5	CASSYSRAGGGETQYF
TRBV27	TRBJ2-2	CASSFWTSGRAGGELFF
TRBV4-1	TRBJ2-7	CASSQDSGGYEQYF
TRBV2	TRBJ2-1	CASSRTLLVYNEQFF
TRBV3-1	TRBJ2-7	CASSQDGEQYF
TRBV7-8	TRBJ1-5	CASSSTYPNQPQHF
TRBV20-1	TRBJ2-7	CSGSAIRDYTWYEQYF
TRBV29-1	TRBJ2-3	CSGVLAGEGDTQYF
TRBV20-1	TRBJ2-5	CSASRLAEGGETQYF